One and the same sample provided the 24 T cell receptor beta chains below, sequenced in a study of blood T cell repertoires in COVID-19. TCRdb keeps only in-frame clones here, not all; method: immunoSEQ multiplex PCR. The sample consists of under 150,000 clones, about 75% of them appearing once. The sample was PBMCs or T cells enriched from blood (not recorded which). The receptor set was obtained from a woman aged 45-59 years who had recovered from COVID-19.

This clone was recorded only once. V is TRBV12-3 or TRBV12-4 and J is TRBJ1-1; tentatively, D is TRBD1 (5 bases). Trimming took off 6 bases at V and 5 bases at J, with 13 bases between the two ends. CDR3 size: 13 residues. The CDR3, as DNA: TGTGCCAGCAGCCGGGCAGGGAATACTGAAGCTTTCTTT. Translated, it gives CASSRAGNTEAFF.

The V gene is TRBV7-8, the J gene TRBJ2-1, with D tentatively TRBD2 (5 bases). Trimming removed 4 bases from V and 1 base from J, with 8 bases in between. This CDR3 spans 14 amino acids. The germline gives CDR1 SGHVS, CDR2 FQNEAQ. CDR3 loop: CASSSGLSYNEQFF. CDR3 DNA: TGTGCCAGCAGCTCCGGACTGTCCTACAATGAGCAGTTCTTC. Combining the CDR3 with reference TRBV7-8 and TRBJ2-1 gives the whole variable domain GAGVSQSPRYKVAKRGQDVALRCDPISGHVSLFWYQQALGQGPEFLTYFQNEAQLDKSGLPSDRFFAERPEGSVSTLKIQRTQQEDSAVYLCASSSGLSYNEQFFGPGTRLTVL.

This chain uses TRBV12-5 with TRBJ2-7, with TRBD2 identical over 13 bases. V lost 7 bases and J lost 1; bases outside the gene matches: 13. The CDR3 runs 18 residues. CDR1 LGHNT and CDR2 FRNRAP come from the germline V gene. The CDR3 protein is CASAYPGLAGRTSYEQYF. DNA of the CDR3: TGTGCTAGTGCTTATCCGGGACTAGCGGGGCGAACATCCTACGAGCAGTACTTC.

The rearrangement uses TRBV2 and TRBJ1-4, with D possibly being TRBD1 (6 bases). CDR1 is SNHLY, CDR2 FYNNEI, per germline. The CDR3 is made up of 13 amino acids. Trimming stripped 4 bases from V and 9 bases from J, with 12 bases between. The CDR3 spells CASSGQVSQKLFF. Here the CDR3 DNA reads TGTGCCAGCAGTGGACAGGTTTCTCAAAAACTGTTTTTT.

CDR3 bases: TGTGCCAGCAGCACGGGGGACTCTGGAAACACCATATATTTT. Protein: CASSTGDSGNTIYF. This sequence joins TRBV9 and TRBJ1-3; a weak D match, TRBD1 (5 bases). Germline-derived CDR1 and CDR2 are SGDLS and YYNGEE. This CDR3 has 14 amino acids. V was shortened by 4 bases and J by 0 bases, with 8 bases between the two germline ends.

In this sample, this clone turned up a few times. The genes are TRBV2 and TRBJ1-3; no firm D call. The CDR3 covers 12 residues. From germline, CDR1 is SNHLY and CDR2 FYNNEI. V was cut by 3 bases and J by 3 bases, with 3 bases left in between. The CDR3 DNA reads as TGTGCCAGCAGTGAGCGTGGAAACACCATATATTTT. It encodes CASSERGNTIYF.

The chain links TRBV27 to TRBJ2-7; 9 bases agree with TRBD2. Germline CDR1 MNHEY, CDR2 SMNVEV (reference sequence). CDR3 size: 14 residues. The V segment lost 4 bases and the J segment 4 bases; nucleotides outside the gene matches: 5. This CDR3 is CASSSGLAGYEQYF. In DNA, the CDR3 is TGTGCCAGCAGTTCGGGGCTAGCGGGGTACGAGCAGTACTTC.

The rearrangement links TRBV2 to TRBJ1-3, with TRBD1 identical over 7 bases. The CDR3 is 13 amino acids. Germline lookup yields CDR1 SNHLY and CDR2 FYNNEI. V was clipped by 6 bases and J by 3 bases; unmatched bases: 2. CDR3 sequence (DNA): TGTGCCAGCAGAGGGGACAGTGGAAACACCATATATTTT. It encodes CASRGDSGNTIYF.

The chain couples TRBV5-5 to TRBJ1-2; D perhaps matches TRBD1 (6 bases). Germline V gives CDR1 SGHKS, CDR2 YYEKEE (reference sequence). V lost 0 bases and J lost 5, with 8 bases in between. The length of the CDR3 is 13 residues. The CDR3 protein is CASSLAGEYGYTF. CDR3 nucleotide sequence: TGTGCCAGCAGCTTGGCAGGGGAGTATGGCTACACCTTC.

The rearrangement joins TRBV27 to TRBJ1-2, with D tentatively TRBD1 (6 bases). The V and J ends lost 3 bases and 5 bases respectively, with 13 bases between them. The CDR3 extends over 14 amino acids. CDR1 MNHEY and CDR2 SMNVEV come from the germline V gene (reference sequence). CDR3 sequence: CASSFSTGRYGYTF. For the CDR3, the DNA is TGTGCCAGCAGTTTTTCTACAGGGCGGTATGGCTACACCTTC.

The chain uses TRBV7-9 and TRBJ1-1; D not certain. The V end was cut by 1 base, the J end by 5 bases, with 14 bases between. The CDR3 spans 15 residues. Germline CDR1 is SEHNR and CDR2 is FQNEAQ (reference sequence). CDR3 amino acids: CASSLGIGGGTEAFF. The CDR3 nucleotides are TGTGCCAGCAGCTTAGGTATCGGAGGAGGAACTGAAGCTTTCTTT. Full variable domain (missing parts from reference TRBV7-9 and TRBJ1-1): DTGVSQNPRHKITKRGQNVTFRCDPISEHNRLYWYRQTLGQGPEFLTYFQNEAQLEKSRLLSDRFSAERPKGSFSTLEIQRTEQGDSAMYLCASSLGIGGGTEAFFGQGTRLTVV.

The J gene is TRBJ2-1, the V gene TRBV19; D perhaps matches TRBD2 (6 bases). V gave up 7 bases and J gave up 2 bases, with 15 bases separating them. The CDR3 contains 15 residues. The germline gives CDR1 LNHDA, CDR2 SQIVND (reference sequence). DNA of the CDR3: TGTGCCAGTACCGACTCCGGGACTGCCTACAATGAGCAGTTCTTC. As protein: CASTDSGTAYNEQFF.

CDR3 loop: CASSYSGDPNQPQHF. The CDR3 DNA is TGTGCCAGCAGTTACTCGGGAGACCCCAATCAGCCCCAGCATTTT. The V gene is TRBV6-5, the J gene TRBJ1-5; no clear D gene. This CDR3 has 15 residues. The germline CDR1 and CDR2 sequences are MNHEY and SVGAGI. The V gene lost 0 bases and the J gene lost 3 bases, with 9 bases spanning the gap.

V usage is TRBV27 and J usage is TRBJ2-2; 7 nucleotides agree with TRBD1. This CDR3 is built from 15 residues. Trimming cost V 5 bases and J 8 bases; bases outside gene matches: 11. Germline V gene lookup returns CDR1 MNHEY and CDR2 SMNVEV (reference sequence). CDR3 sequence (DNA): TGTGCCAGCAGTCTCCGGGACAGCACAGTGGGGGAGCTGTTTTTT. Amino acid sequence: CASSLRDSTVGELFF.

This clone was found a few times. V usage is TRBV27 and J usage is TRBJ2-1; D may be TRBD2 (6 bases). Trimming removed 5 bases at V and 0 bases at J, with 14 bases between. The germline V gene encodes CDR1 MNHEY and CDR2 SMNVEV (reference sequence). CDR3 length equals 16 residues. The CDR3 is CASSHIAVSSYNEQFF. For the CDR3, the DNA is TGTGCCAGCAGTCACATAGCGGTGAGCTCCTACAATGAGCAGTTCTTC.

The V gene is TRBV6-5, the J gene TRBJ1-5; 10 nucleotides line up with TRBD1. V shed 4 bases, J shed 5 bases, and the junction held 2 bases outside the gene matches. This CDR3 region has 14 residues. CDR1 is MNHEY and CDR2 is SVGAGI in the germline V gene. CDR3 in DNA: TGTGCCAGCAGTTCCGACAGGGGGCATCAGCCCCAGCATTTT. Protein product: CASSSDRGHQPQHF.

This sequence joins TRBV2 and TRBJ1-4, with unresolved D. Trimming pared 6 bases from V and 7 bases from J, leaving 18 bases between. In germline, CDR1 is SNHLY, CDR2 FYNNEI. The CDR3 extends over 15 amino acids. The CDR3: CASSVGGVKSEKLFF. CDR3 coding DNA: TGTGCCAGCAGCGTAGGAGGCGTGAAAAGTGAAAAACTGTTTTTT.

This clone was counted between two and nine times. The genes are TRBV10-1 and TRBJ2-3; 8 positions match TRBD2. V lost 3 bases, J lost 0 bases, and 2 bases stayed unmatched. Looked up from germline, CDR1 is WNHNN and CDR2 is SYGVQD (reference sequence). This CDR3 region has 15 residues. CDR3 in DNA: TGCGCCAGCAGTGACCGGGGGGGCAGCACAGATACGCAGTATTTT. Protein sequence: CASSDRGGSTDTQYF.

The CDR3 nucleotides read TGTGCCATCAGTGAGTCGGGGGGAATGGTCAATCAGCCCCAGCATTTT. Translation: CAISESGGMVNQPQHF. The V call is TRBV10-3, the J call TRBJ1-5; the D gene is possibly TRBD1 (5 bases). Germline V CDR1 and CDR2: ENHRY, SYGVKD. CDR3 length: 16 residues. Between the trimmed V and J ends, which lost 0 bases and 3 bases, there was a span of 12 bases.

V is TRBV3-1 (or the pseudogene TRBV3-2) and J is TRBJ2-7, with D possibly being TRBD2 (5 bases). V was cut by 0 bases and J by 5 bases, with 17 bases left in between. This CDR3 region has 16 residues. Germline CDR1 and CDR2: LGHDT and YNNKEL (reference sequence). The CDR3 DNA sequence: TGTGCCAGCAGCCAAGATACGTACGCGGGTGGTAACGAGCAGTACTTC. This gives the protein CASSQDTYAGGNEQYF.

The chain is built from TRBV21-1 and TRBJ2-5; TRBD2, the table's D call, lacks a check against the DNA. TRBV21-1 is a listed pseudogene. The CDR3 spans 15 residues. CDR3 in amino acids: CARPTSGRAGETQYF. The CDR3 DNA sequence: TGTGCCAGACCCACTAGCGGGAGGGCCGGTGAGACCCAGTACTTC.

This chain's CDR3 is CASSLEGSLQTNEKLFF. The CDR3 DNA reads as TGTGCCAGCAGCTTGGAGGGGTCCCTCCAAACTAATGAAAAACTGTTTTTT. The J gene is TRBJ1-4, the V gene TRBV5-5; possibly TRBD1 for D (5 bases). CDR3 length: 17 amino acids. V lost 0 bases and J lost 1, with 13 bases in between. Germline V gives CDR1 SGHKS, CDR2 YYEKEE (reference sequence).

The chain joins TRBV19 to TRBJ1-2; 9 bases are a match to TRBD1. The CDR3 runs 14 residues. Trimming removed 4 bases from V and 8 bases from J; junction bases left unmatched: 8. Germline values: CDR1 LNHDA, CDR2 SQIVND (reference sequence). The CDR3 DNA reads TGTGCCAGTAGTAGATCGGACAGGGGTAGGGGCTACACCTTC. It encodes CASSRSDRGRGYTF.

The rearrangement links TRBV5-4 to TRBJ1-2; D possibly corresponds to TRBD1 (5 bases). V was clipped by 1 base and J by 8 bases, with 12 bases between them. Germline lookup yields CDR1 SGHNT and CDR2 YYREEE (reference sequence). This CDR3 region has 13 residues. CDR3 coding DNA: TGTGCCAGCAGCTTGTCAGGGACTCGGGGCTACACCTTC. Amino acids: CASSLSGTRGYTF.